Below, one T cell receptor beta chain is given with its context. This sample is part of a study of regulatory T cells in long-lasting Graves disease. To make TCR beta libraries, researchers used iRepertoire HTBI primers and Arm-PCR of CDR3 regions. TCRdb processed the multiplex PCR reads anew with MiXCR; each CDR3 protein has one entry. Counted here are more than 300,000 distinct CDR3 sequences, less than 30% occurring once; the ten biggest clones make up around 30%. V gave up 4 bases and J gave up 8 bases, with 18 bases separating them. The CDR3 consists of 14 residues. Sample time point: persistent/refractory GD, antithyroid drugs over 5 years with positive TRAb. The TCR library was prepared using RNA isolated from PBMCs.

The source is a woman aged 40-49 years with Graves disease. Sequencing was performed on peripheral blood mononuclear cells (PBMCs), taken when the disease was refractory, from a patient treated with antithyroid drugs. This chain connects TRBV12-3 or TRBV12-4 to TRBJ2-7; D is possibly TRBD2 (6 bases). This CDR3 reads CASSSPSGEKKQYF. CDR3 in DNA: TGTGCCAGCAGTTCCCCCTCGGGAGAGAAAAAGCAGTACTTC.